This T cell receptor (beta chain) was recorded in a study of tumor and adjacent non-tumor tissue in lung cancer. TCRbeta libraries were built with three rounds of nested PCR, modified from ARM-PCR. One entry per CDR3 protein, called by TCRdb with MiXCR from the multiplex PCR reads. The data contain approximately 90,000 distinct CDR3 sequences, around 59% of them singletons. Germline loops: CDR1 MNHEY, CDR2 SVGAGI. The ends were cut back, 7 bases at V and 6 bases at J, with 18 bases in the middle. The CDR3 is 15 amino acids. No cell sorting was done before RNA was extracted from the tissue. The origin of this receptor is a man between 65 and 80 years old with non-small cell lung cancer. Input material: lung tumor tissue. The chain recombines TRBV6-5 with TRBJ2-2; D is unresolved. CDR3 nucleotides: TGTGCCAGCACCCCCGGGCTCGCGATCCCCGGGGAGCTGTTTTTT. It translates to CASTPGLAIPGELFF.